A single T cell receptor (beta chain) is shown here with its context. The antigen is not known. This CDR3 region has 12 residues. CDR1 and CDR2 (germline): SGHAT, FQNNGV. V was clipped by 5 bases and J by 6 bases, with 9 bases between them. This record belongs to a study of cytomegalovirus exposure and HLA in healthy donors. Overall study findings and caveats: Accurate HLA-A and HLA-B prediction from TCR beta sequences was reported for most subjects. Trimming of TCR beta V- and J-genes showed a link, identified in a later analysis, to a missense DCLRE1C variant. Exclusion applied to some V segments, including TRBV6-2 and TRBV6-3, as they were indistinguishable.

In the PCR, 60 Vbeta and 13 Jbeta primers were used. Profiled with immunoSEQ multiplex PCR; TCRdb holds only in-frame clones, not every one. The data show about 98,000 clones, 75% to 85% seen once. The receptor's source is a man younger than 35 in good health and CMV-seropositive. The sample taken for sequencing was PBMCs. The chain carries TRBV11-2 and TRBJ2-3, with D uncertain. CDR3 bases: TGTGCCAGCAGCCCCCGGGTTGATACGCAGTATTTT. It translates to CASSPRVDTQYF.